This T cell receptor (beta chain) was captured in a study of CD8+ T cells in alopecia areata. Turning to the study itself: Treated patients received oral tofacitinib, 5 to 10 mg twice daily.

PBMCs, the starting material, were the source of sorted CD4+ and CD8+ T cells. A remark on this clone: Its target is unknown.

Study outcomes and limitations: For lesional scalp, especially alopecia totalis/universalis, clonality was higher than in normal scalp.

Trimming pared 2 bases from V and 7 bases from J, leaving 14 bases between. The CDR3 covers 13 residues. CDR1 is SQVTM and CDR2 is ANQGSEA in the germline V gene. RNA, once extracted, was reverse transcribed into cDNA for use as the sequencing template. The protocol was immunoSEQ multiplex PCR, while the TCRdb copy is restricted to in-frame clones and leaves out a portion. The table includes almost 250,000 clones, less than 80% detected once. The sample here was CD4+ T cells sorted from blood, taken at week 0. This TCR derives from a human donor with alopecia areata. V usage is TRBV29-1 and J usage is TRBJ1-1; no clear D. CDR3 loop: CSVERSREDEAFF. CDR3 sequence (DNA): TGCAGCGTTGAAAGATCCCGTGAGGATGAAGCTTTCTTT.